The source of this T cell receptor beta chain is a study of circulating CD8 cells and anti-PD-1 response in melanoma. Study information: About 55% of the 13 melanoma patients received first-line anti-PD-1 therapy.

This clonotype is categorized as medium-sized. The CDR3 is 15 residues long. The germline V gene has CDR1 MGHRA and CDR2 YSYEKL. The V end was cut by 1 base, the J end by 6 bases, with 16 bases between. TCR libraries were prepared from approximately 15 ng of total RNA with the QIAseq Immune Repertoire TCR panel. TCRdb re-analysed the reads in MiXCR, keeping a single row per CDR3 protein. The sample carries around 2,400 distinct CDR3 sequences, roughly 7.3% recorded once. Four subsets defined by PD-1 and/or TIGIT were sorted from live CD3+CD8+TCRalphabeta+ cells. This clonotype was obtained from a human donor with melanoma. The chain recombines TRBV4-1 with TRBJ2-7; D could derive from TRBD1 or TRBD2 (5 bases each). The source material was CD8+ T cells from PBMCs, sampled at baseline or after one month of anti-PD-1 therapy (not recorded which). The CDR3 nucleotides are TGCGCCAGCAGCCAAGGGGATGCTTGGGACCTCGAGCAGTACTTC. Encoded protein: CASSQGDAWDLEQYF.